This T cell receptor (beta chain) was identified in a study of patients and donors after allogeneic stem cell transplantation. The germline CDR1 and CDR2 sequences are MNHGY and SVAAGI. The CDR3 sequence is 19 residues long. J was trimmed by 0 bases and V by 4 bases; bases with no gene match: 18. Using its own MiXCR run on the RT-PCR reads, TCRdb lists one record per CDR3 protein. Here the sample spans 150,000 to 200,000 distinct CDR3 sequences, less than 45% being singletons. Sequencing was performed on blood, either unsorted or a sorted T cell fraction (not recorded which). The chain is built from TRBV6-9 and TRBJ2-7; 7 nucleotides align to TRBD1. This sequence was found in a human donor who was either an allogeneic HSCT recipient or a stem cell or donor lymphocyte infusion donor (not recorded which). It is not recorded whose cells these are; they may come from a transplant donor. This CDR3 is CASSSRWGQKVISSYEQYF. The CDR3, as DNA: TGTGCCAGCAGTTCCCGCTGGGGACAGAAAGTTATAAGCTCCTACGAGCAGTACTTC.